This T cell receptor beta chain was recovered during a study of identifying expanded T cells in peripheral blood. Study observations and caveats: Two-week clone count variance significantly increased as total template count grew. Around 1.2 clones differed between technical replicates, versus roughly 16 and 20 over time.

Notes on this clone: Its specificity is unknown.

No infections or other immune events were documented during collection. Using immunoSEQ multiplex PCR, the repertoire was profiled, and TCRdb retains in-frame clones only, with some absent. The top ten hold around 3.3% of the sample, which has 70,000 or so clones, approximately 87% seen once. The receptor was derived from a person aged 18 to 70 in good health. The sample was blood.

The CDR3 bases are TGTGCCAGTAACAGGGGCCTCCAAGAGACCCAGTACTTC. Its translation: CASNRGLQETQYF. The rearrangement links TRBV6-6 to TRBJ2-5; 7 bases agree with TRBD1. CDR3 length: 13 amino acids. Germline CDR1 and CDR2: MNHNY and SVGAGI (reference sequence). V was clipped by 9 bases and J by 1 base; unmatched bases: 5.